These 21 T cell receptor beta chains were sequenced from one sample in a study of spatial heterogeneity in lung cancer. TCRdb processed the 5' RACE reads anew with MiXCR; each CDR3 protein has one entry. The top ten clones hold around 19% of a sample with 13,000 to 15,000 distinct CDR3 sequences, approximately 4.8% of them seen once. No antigens are known for them. Documented time point: sample taken at primary tumor resection. Whole-study findings and limits: Intratumoral expanded alpha and beta TCR counts were found to track tumor mutation counts.

Sequencing was performed on lung tumor tissue, taken at surgery. The receptor source for this set is a female donor with early-stage non-small cell lung cancer.

At least ten counts were recorded for this clonotype. This beta chain is an off-target read within a library intended for alpha chains, so its frequency means little. The V and J genes are TRBV7-3 and TRBJ2-1; D is tentatively TRBD1 or TRBD2 (6 bases each). V lost 1 base to trimming and J lost 13 bases, with 11 bases between them. Germline loops: CDR1 SGHTA, CDR2 FQGTGA. The CDR3 length is 12 residues. CDR3: CASSLRGGFQFF. CDR3 bases: TGTGCCAGCAGCTTAAGAGGGGGGTTCCAGTTCTTC.

This clonotype was found many times. This beta chain represents an off-target read in a library built for alpha chains; its size is of limited meaning. The rearrangement joins TRBV6-2 or TRBV6-3 to TRBJ1-6; 9 positions match TRBD1. CDR1 is MNHEY and CDR2 is SVGEGT in the germline V gene. Trimming took 5 bases from V and 9 from J; bases not matched to a gene: 11. CDR3 size: 16 residues. In nucleotides, the CDR3 is TGTGCCAGCAGTAAACTTCCGGGACAGGGAGGTTCACCCCTCCACTTT. Translation: CASSKLPGQGGSPLHF.

Many counts were recorded for this clonotype. As an off-target read in a library built for alpha chains, this beta chain has a frequency of little significance. The rearrangement uses TRBV4-1 and TRBJ2-3; D might be TRBD1 (6 bases). The germline V gene has CDR1 MGHRA and CDR2 YSYEKL. This CDR3 contains 16 residues. Trimming cost V 2 bases and J 2 bases, with 14 bases left between them. CDR3 DNA: TGCGCCAGCAGCCAATACCAGGGGTCGAACACAGATACGCAGTATTTT. It is translated as CASSQYQGSNTDTQYF.

This clonotype was detected only a few times. This beta chain is an unintended read in a library built for alpha chains; its size means little. V is TRBV12-3 or TRBV12-4 and J is TRBJ2-3; the D call may be TRBD1 or TRBD2 (5 bases each). CDR3 length equals 14 residues. With 7 bases removed from V and 2 bases from J, the gap between germline ends came to 13 bases. CDR3 sequence: CASTERGVTDTQYF. CDR3 in DNA: TGTGCCAGCACCGAGAGGGGTGTCACAGATACGCAGTATTTT.

This clonotype is deemed large. Found in a library prepared for alpha chains, this beta chain is an off-target read, and its abundance has little meaning. This sequence joins TRBV11-2 and TRBJ2-1; D is unresolved. The V gene lost 7 bases and the J gene lost 2 bases, with 3 bases spanning the gap. The CDR3 spans 11 residues. Germline V gives CDR1 SGHAT, CDR2 FQNNGV. CDR3 in DNA: TGTGCCAGCACCCCCTACAATGAGCAGTTCTTC. Translating gives CASTPYNEQFF.

Judged by abundance, this clonotype is medium-sized. This beta chain is a stray sequence in a library constructed for alpha chains; its clone size is not meaningful. The rearrangement uses TRBV7-4 and TRBJ1-5; 9 nucleotides agree with TRBD1. This CDR3 comprises 14 residues. Trimming removed 5 bases from V and 2 bases from J; junction bases left unmatched: 1. Germline V gene data show CDR1 as SGHVT and CDR2 as SQSDAQ. This CDR3 is CASSRDRGNQPQHF. CDR3 coding DNA: TGTGCCAGCAGCAGGGACAGGGGCAATCAGCCCCAGCATTTT.

This clonotype was found many times. A library made for alpha chains picked up this beta chain off target, so its size means little. The CDR3 nucleotides are TGTGCCAGCAGCGACAGACAGGCCCTTCGGGGAGAGACCCAGTACTTC. It is translated as CASSDRQALRGETQYF. The chain is built from TRBV2 and TRBJ2-5; a possible D gene is TRBD1 (6 bases). The CDR3 runs 16 residues. Trimming stripped 6 bases from V and 4 bases from J, with 21 bases between. Germline CDR1 is SNHLY and CDR2 is FYNNEI.

This clonotype was observed at least ten times. A library made for alpha chains picked up this beta chain off target, so its size means little. This chain links TRBV7-2 with TRBJ1-2; D remains unclear. The length of the CDR3 is 14 residues. The V and J ends lost 0 bases and 3 bases respectively, with 8 bases between them. CDR1 and CDR2 (germline): SGHTA, FQGNSA. The CDR3 region is CASSLAGGDYGYTF. The DNA for the CDR3 is TGTGCCAGCAGCTTAGCGGGTGGAGACTATGGCTACACCTTC.

In this sample, this clonotype turned up many times. Because the library targeted alpha chains, this beta chain is an off-target read whose size means little. The V call is TRBV10-3, the J call TRBJ2-3, with 10 bases aligning to TRBD2. V gave up 6 bases and J gave up 2 bases; unmatched junction bases: 2. The CDR3 consists of 14 residues. From germline, CDR1 is ENHRY and CDR2 SYGVKD. In DNA, the CDR3 is TGTGCCATCAGCGGACTAGCGGTCACAGATACGCAGTATTTT. It translates to CAISGLAVTDTQYF.

In its sample, this clonotype was seen many times. The library was prepared for alpha chains; this beta chain is a stray read, so its frequency means little. The genes are TRBV5-6 and TRBJ1-2, with D possibly matching TRBD1 (6 bases). The germline V gene has CDR1 SGHDT and CDR2 YYEEEE. CDR3 length equals 13 residues. V lost 2 bases, J lost 4 bases, and 9 bases lay in between. The CDR3 coding sequence is TGTGCCAGCAGCTTACTAGGGGGCTATGGCTACACCTTC. This sequence encodes CASSLLGGYGYTF.

Many counts were recorded for this clonotype. Within a library made for alpha chains, this beta chain is off target, and its count is uninformative. The chain couples TRBV23-1 to TRBJ2-3, with 7 bases identical to TRBD1. Being an ORF, TRBV23-1 has a function that is uncertain. V lost 1 base to trimming and J lost 5 bases; unmatched junction nucleotides: 0. The length of the CDR3 is 13 residues. CDR3 loop: CASSQYRGDTQYF. CDR3 DNA sequence: TGCGCCAGCAGTCAATACAGGGGAGATACGCAGTATTTT.

This clonotype has at least ten counts. Found in a library prepared for alpha chains, this beta chain is an off-target read, and its abundance has little meaning. The chain uses TRBV7-9 and TRBJ2-7; 8 nucleotides agree with TRBD1. V lost 5 bases, J lost 0 bases, and 6 bases stayed unmatched. The CDR3 extends over 15 amino acids. CDR1 SEHNR and CDR2 FQNEAQ come from the germline V gene (reference sequence). In DNA form, the CDR3 reads TGTGCCAGCAGCCCCCCGGGACAGGCCTCCTACGAGCAGTACTTC. Its protein is CASSPPGQASYEQYF.

At least ten counts were recorded for this clonotype. In a library made to pick up alpha chains, this beta chain is a stray read with a size that means little. The genes are TRBV12-3 or TRBV12-4 and TRBJ2-7; 7 bases map to TRBD1. The CDR3 totals 15 residues. Trimming removed 5 bases from V and 2 bases from J; junction bases left unmatched: 9. CDR3: CASSARDRRTYEQYF. The CDR3 region has the DNA TGTGCCAGCAGTGCCCGGGACAGAAGAACCTACGAGCAGTACTTC.

This clonotype has ten or more counts. For a library built for alpha chains, this beta chain is a stray read; little rests on its size. The chain is built from TRBV19 and TRBJ2-3; 8 bases match TRBD1. The CDR3 is 16 amino acids. V lost 5 bases, J lost 0 bases, and 7 bases stayed unmatched. Per germline, CDR1 LNHDA and CDR2 SQIVND (reference sequence). The CDR3 sequence: CASSSGQGISTDTQYF. DNA of the CDR3: TGTGCCAGTAGTTCCGGACAGGGCATTAGCACAGATACGCAGTATTTT.

This clonotype was observed a handful of times. This beta chain turned up in a library designed for alpha chains; as an off-target read, its abundance says little. The chain joins TRBV5-4 to TRBJ2-3, with D possibly being TRBD1 or TRBD2 (5 bases each). Germline V gene data show CDR1 as SGHNT and CDR2 as YYREEE (reference sequence). The CDR3 loop spans 14 amino acids. Deletions cut 4 bases from V and 8 bases from J, with 17 bases between. The CDR3 sequence is CASSRGPLDGTQYF. In DNA form, the CDR3 reads TGTGCCAGCAGCCGGGGCCCCCTTGATGGTACGCAGTATTTT.

This clonotype was seen many times. Within a library made for alpha chains, this beta chain is off target, and its count is uninformative. The rearrangement links TRBV5-1 to TRBJ2-7; 8 positions agree with TRBD1. CDR1 is SGHRS, CDR2 YFSETQ, per germline. Trimming cost V 4 bases and J 2 bases; bases outside gene matches: 8. The CDR3 extends over 15 amino acids. CDR3 sequence: CASSADRGRAYEQYF. DNA of the CDR3: TGCGCCAGCAGCGCTGACAGGGGTAGGGCCTACGAGCAGTACTTC. Full variable domain (rest looked up from reference TRBV5-1 and TRBJ2-7): KAGVTQTPRYLIKTRGQQVTLSCSPISGHRSVSWYQQTPGQGLQFLFEYFSETQRNKGNFPGRFSGRQFSNSRSEMNVSTLELGDSALYLCASSADRGRAYEQYFGPGTRLTVT.

This clonotype is labeled medium-sized (0.01 to 0.1%). This beta chain is off target for a library built for alpha chains, so its abundance means little. In DNA form, the CDR3 reads TGTGCCACCACTGGGGGCAATACGCAGTATTTT. This encodes CATTGGNTQYF. This chain connects TRBV24-1 to TRBJ2-3; D is perhaps TRBD1 (6 bases). CDR1 and CDR2 from the germline V gene are KGHDR and SFDVKD. Trimming pared 8 bases from V and 7 bases from J, leaving 9 bases between. This CDR3 is built from 11 residues.

This clonotype was detected many times. This beta chain appears as a stray read in a library generated for alpha chains; its size is not informative. V gene TRBV29-1 combines with J gene TRBJ2-7, with a possible D match to TRBD1 (6 bases). The CDR3 spans 12 residues. V dropped 4 bases and J dropped 6 bases, with 13 bases sitting between them. The germline gives CDR1 SQVTM, CDR2 ANQGSEA. The CDR3 here is CSVAQGRSEQYF. Written as DNA, the CDR3 is TGCAGCGTTGCACAGGGAAGGAGCGAGCAGTACTTC.

This clonotype is medium-sized in the sample. With the library built for alpha chains, this beta chain is off target and its frequency is not meaningful. The gene calls are TRBV12-3 or TRBV12-4 and TRBJ1-3; no definite D call. This CDR3 comprises 13 residues. The V and J ends lost 3 bases and 0 bases respectively, with 3 bases between them. The chain's CDR3 is CASSLDSGNTIYF. CDR3 bases: TGTGCCAGCAGTTTGGACTCTGGAAACACCATATATTTT.

This clonotype is medium-sized (0.01 to 0.1%) within its sample. This beta chain is a stray sequence in a library constructed for alpha chains; its clone size is not meaningful. The CDR3 nucleotides are TGTGCCAGCAGTCCGCTACAAGAGACCCAGTACTTC. Protein sequence: CASSPLQETQYF. The chain employs TRBV28 and TRBJ2-5; D is ambiguous. Germline V gives CDR1 MDHEN, CDR2 SYDVKM. The CDR3 is made up of 12 amino acids. V was cut by 5 bases and J by 2 bases, with 6 bases left in between.

This clonotype has a handful of counts. Since it is a stray read in a library aimed at alpha chains, this beta chain has a size that is not meaningful. The V call is TRBV7-3, the J call TRBJ2-7; D is unresolved. CDR3 length: 12 amino acids. The germline gives CDR1 SGHTA, CDR2 FQGTGA. Between the trimmed V and J ends, which lost 2 bases and 4 bases, there was a span of 6 bases. The CDR3 sequence: CASSLPGYEQYF. CDR3 DNA sequence: TGTGCCAGCAGCTTACCTGGATACGAGCAGTACTTC.